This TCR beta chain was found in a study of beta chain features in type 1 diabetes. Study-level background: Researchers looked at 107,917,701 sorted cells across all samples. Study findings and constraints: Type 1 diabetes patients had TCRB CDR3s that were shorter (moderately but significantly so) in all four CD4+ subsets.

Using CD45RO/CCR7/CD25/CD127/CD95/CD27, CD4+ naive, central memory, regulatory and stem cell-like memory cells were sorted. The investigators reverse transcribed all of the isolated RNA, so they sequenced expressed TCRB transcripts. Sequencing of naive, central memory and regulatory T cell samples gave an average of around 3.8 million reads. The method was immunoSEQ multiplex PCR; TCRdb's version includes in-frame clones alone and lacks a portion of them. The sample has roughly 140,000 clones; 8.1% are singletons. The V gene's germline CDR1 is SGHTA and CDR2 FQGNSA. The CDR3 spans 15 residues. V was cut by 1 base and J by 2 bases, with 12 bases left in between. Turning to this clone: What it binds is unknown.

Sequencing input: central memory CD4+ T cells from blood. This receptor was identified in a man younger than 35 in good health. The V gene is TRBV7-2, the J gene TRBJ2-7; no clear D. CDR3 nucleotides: TGTGCCAGCAGCTTAGGGGCGACGCCTACCTACGAGCAGTACTTC. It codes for CASSLGATPTYEQYF.